The following is a T cell receptor (beta chain) sequence with its context. This clone was recorded once. Its specific antigen is unknown. The input lacks base qualities; no much larger clone sits a single base away. The immunoSEQ assay, a bias-controlled multiplex PCR with V- and J-specific primers, was used to amplify TCR beta CDR3 regions from genomic DNA. In a second PCR step, the CDR3 amplicons were tagged with a proprietary barcode plus Illumina adapter sequences. An Illumina MiSeq instrument was used for sequencing of the CDR3 libraries. Per the original workflow: Export and quality control were done with immunoSEQ Analyzer 3.0, while downstream analyses used R Bioconductor and Immunarch. Only productive rearrangements within the normalized downsampled data set were used in the calculation of repertoire metrics. In the normalized cohort, clonotypes with more than 5 templates were defined as pathologically expanded. The Inverse Simpson Index served as the measure of repertoire diversity. CMV-specificity analyses were carried out on the non-normalized data set to capture all clonotypes. TCRdb took this table from immuneACCESS and kept in-frame rearrangements with V and J called. Such tables lack part of the clones; where checked against another copy, unresolved V genes explain under half of the gap, and the rest is unexplained. V, J and clone size derive from that table, while D and trimming were established from the DNA sequence. Here the sample has around 17,000 clones; 71% occur a single time. Jointly, the top ten make up 8.5% to 9.5% of the sample.

The data stem from a study of T cell clonotyping in hematopoietic cell transplantation (dated by TCRdb to 2020 to 2022). The study in broad terms: In the study, around 130 blood samples were gathered from a few dozen consecutive transplant recipients and their related donors. Recruitment of patients was conducted between late 2015 and January 2017, and follow-up was continued until September 2020 or death.

General conclusions and limits of the study: Donor and pretransplant recipient Inverse Simpson Index values predicted broader posttransplant TCR repertoire diversity. The sample size was limited and the cells went unsorted, which meant the CD4 and CD8 repertoire contributions could not be told apart. Recipient repertoires showed only a small fraction of overlap with donor repertoires, and over 95% appeared de novo at the given depth. A decrease in recipient TCR diversity was observed after transplant, and a progressive increase in pathologically expanded clonotypes was seen from day 30 to day 180.

Blood samples for TCR beta sequencing were provided by related transplant donors. Nuclei Lysis Solution was used to extract genomic DNA from fresh or cryopreserved unfractionated peripheral blood mononuclear cells. The sequence derives from a woman in her fifties or sixties in good health. Some clones in this sample may be carry-over from other donors' samples. Sequencing was performed on peripheral blood mononuclear cells.

The sequenced DNA: TGTGCTAGTGGTTCTCCAGGGGGCGCGGGGACTGAAGCTTTCTTT. It codes for CASGSPGGAGTEAFF. This chain is built from TRBV12-5 and TRBJ1-1; TRBD1 aligns with 8 central bases. Relative to germline, V is missing 4 bases and J is missing 5 bases, with 9 bases of the junction outside any gene match. Taken from cysteine to phenylalanine, the CDR3 has 15 residues. Only CDR3 DNA remains: 45 bases, in frame from the first base. Reading the germline V gene gives CDR1 LGHNT and CDR2 FRNRAP.